The T cell receptor (beta chain) described here comes from a study of blood T cell repertoires in COVID-19. CDR3 length: 16 residues. The assay was immunoSEQ multiplex PCR, and TCRdb's table has in-frame clones only and misses some. The data contain some 300,000 clones, approximately 88% of them singletons. This TCR derives from a woman in her twenties or thirties who had recovered from COVID-19. This chain connects TRBV21-1 to TRBJ1-4; the listed D gene, TRBD1, was not tested against the DNA. TRBV21-1 corresponds to a pseudogene. Sequenced sample: PBMCs or T cells enriched from blood (not recorded which). The CDR3 here is CASSNRDRGLNEKLFF. The CDR3 DNA reads as TGTGCCAGCAGCAACCGGGACAGGGGCCTTAATGAAAAACTGTTTTTT.